The clone carrying this TCR beta chain was seen only a few times. Its antigen remains unknown. Amplification targeted TCR beta CDR3 regions from RNA transcripts. The study used the HTBI primer set for a first-round RT-PCR of the TCR CDR3. TCRdb processed the multiplex PCR reads anew with MiXCR; each CDR3 protein has one entry. The repertoire has roughly 500,000 distinct CDR3 sequences, more than 15% of them found once; the top ten carry around 32%. The data were taken from a study of T cells in Graves' hyperthyroidism and ophthalmopathy. Germline values: CDR1 MDHEN, CDR2 SYDVKM. The CDR3 has 15 amino acids. Trimming took 8 bases from V and 4 from J; bases not matched to a gene: 10. It was uncontrolled infection, other autoimmune disease, pregnancy or lactation that excluded patients. Regarding the study as a whole: Most expanded thyroid clonotypes above 0.001 also appeared in blood.

The material sequenced was blood. This clonotype was sampled from a woman aged 25 to 45 with Graves' ophthalmopathy. This chain links TRBV28 with TRBJ1-4; TRBD1 matches at 7 bases. The DNA for the CDR3 is TGTGCCAGCTTTGACAGGGTAGCGGGTAATGAAAAACTGTTTTTT. Its translation is CASFDRVAGNEKLFF.